These T cell receptor beta chains were read from a single sample in a study of blood T cell repertoires in COVID-19. The method was immunoSEQ multiplex PCR; TCRdb's version includes in-frame clones alone and lacks a portion of them. The sample contains about 180,000 clones, around 80% of which appear only once. The sample consisted of peripheral blood. These receptors were taken from a human donor in a cohort sampled during active COVID-19. CDR3s include the opening cysteine and the closing phenylalanine or tryptophan. A D gene is named only where the DNA matches it firmly. Clone size appears in some rows only: once, few, many, or a class for an expanded clone.

TRBJ1-1,.,TRBV29-1,TRBD1,TGCAGCGTCCTCCGGGACAGGGACACTGAAGCTTTCTTT,CSVLRDRDTEAFF
TRBJ2-7,.,TRBV6-4,TRBD1,TGTGCCAGCAGCCCCAATAGCGGACAGGGGTCCTACGAGCAGTACTTC,CASSPNSGQGSYEQYF
TRBJ1-1,.,TRBV18,.,TGTGCCAGCTCACCACCGTTACAGGGATGGACTGAAGCTTTCTTT,CASSPPLQGWTEAFF
TRBJ1-2,.,TRBV6-1,.,TGTGCCAGCAGTGATCTAGGCTACACCTTC,CASSDLGYTF
TRBJ2-1,.,TRBV5-4,.,TGTGCCAGCAGCGTCCGGGGAGAGGAGAATGAGCAGTTCTTC,CASSVRGEENEQFF
TRBJ1-1,.,TRBV11-1,.,TGTGCCAGCAGCTTAATGGCAGGGACAATCACTGAAGCTTTCTTT,CASSLMAGTITEAFF
TRBJ2-7,.,TRBV7-2,.,TGTGCCAGCAGCTTAGGTCGAGCTGTTTACGAGCAGTACTTC,CASSLGRAVYEQYF
TRBJ2-5,.,TRBV5-4,TRBD1,TGTGCCAGCAGCTTGGGACAGGGGAAAGAGACCCAGTACTTC,CASSLGQGKETQYF
TRBJ1-3,.,TRBV13,.,TGTGCCAGCAGCCCCAGGGGATCTGGAAACACCATATATTTT,CASSPRGSGNTIYF
TRBJ2-1,.,TRBV3-1/TRBV3-2,TRBD2,TGTGCCAGCAGCCAAGTTGTAGCGGGGGGTGCTGAGCAGTTCTTC,CASSQVVAGGAEQFF
TRBJ2-1,few,TRBV6-6,TRBD2,TGTGCCAGCAGATACAACGCGGGGGGCCTCTACAATGAGCAGTTCTTC,CASRYNAGGLYNEQFF
TRBJ1-2,.,TRBV19,TRBD1,TGTGCCAGTAGTCCCCGGGACAGTTATGGCTACACCTTC,CASSPRDSYGYTF
TRBJ1-5,.,TRBV15,.,TGTGCCACCAGCTGGACGGGGGTTAGCAATCAGCCCCAGCATTTT,CATSWTGVSNQPQHF
TRBJ2-2,once,TRBV5-4,TRBD1,TGTGCCAGCAGCTTACCCACCGGGACAGAACCGAACACCGGGGAGCTGTTTTTT,CASSLPTGTEPNTGELFF
TRBJ1-6,.,TRBV6-2/TRBV6-3,.,TGTGCCAGCAGTACACAGGGCAATTCACCCCTCCACTTT,CASSTQGNSPLHF
TRBJ1-4,.,TRBV9,.,TGTGCCAGCAGCGTAGGTCAGTCTAATGAAAAACTGTTTTTT,CASSVGQSNEKLFF
TRBJ2-1,.,TRBV27,TRBD1,TGTGCCAGCAGTTCGACAGGGCCCTTCTACAATGAGCAGTTCTTC,CASSSTGPFYNEQFF
TRBJ1-6,.,TRBV6-5,.,TGTGCCAGCATCTCCGAAGCGCGGATACGTTCACCCCTCCACTTT,CASISEARIRSPLHF
TRBJ2-2,few,TRBV9,TRBD1,TGTGCCAGCAGCACGGGACAGGAGAACACCGGGGAGCTGTTTTTT,CASSTGQENTGELFF
TRBJ1-1,.,TRBV29-1,.,TGCAGCGTTCCGGTGAACACTGAAGCTTTCTTT,CSVPVNTEAFF
TRBJ1-3,.,TRBV6-6,TRBD1,TGTGCCAGCAGCGCCCAGGGGGCCGGTGGAAACACCATATATTTT,CASSAQGAGGNTIYF
TRBJ2-7,.,TRBV29-1,.,TGCAGCGTTGGCGGGACAGACTCCTACGAGCAGTACTTC,CSVGGTDSYEQYF
TRBJ2-1,.,TRBV29-1,.,TGCAGCGGTGGAGGTCTCTACAATGAGCAGTTCTTC,CSGGGLYNEQFF
TRBJ2-5,once,TRBV5-4,TRBD1,TGTGCCAGCAGCCCAACCAGACAGGGGGAGACCCAGTACTTC,CASSPTRQGETQYF
TRBJ1-1,once,TRBV19,TRBD1,TGTGCCAGTAGGGGGGTCGGGACAGTGAGGGAAGCTTTCTTT,CASRGVGTVREAFF
TRBJ2-2,.,TRBV4-2,.,TGTGCCAGCAGCCAAGATTTTGGGGGCTCTGACACCGGGGAGCTGTTTTTT,CASSQDFGGSDTGELFF
TRBJ2-1,.,TRBV5-1,TRBD2,TGCGCCAGCAGCTTGGTACTAGCGGGGGGGAGTAATGAGCAGTTCTTC,CASSLVLAGGSNEQFF
TRBJ2-7,.,TRBV18,TRBD1,TGTGCCAGCTCACCTGGACAGGGGATAACCTACGAGCAGTACTTC,CASSPGQGITYEQYF
TRBJ2-1,.,TRBV19,TRBD2,TGTGCCAGCAGCACTAGCGGGCGCAGGTCGGGAGAGCAGTTCTTC,CASSTSGRRSGEQFF
TRBJ2-6,.,TRBV27,TRBD1,TGTGCCAGCAGTTCACAGGGGTCTGGGGCCAACGTCCTGACTTTC,CASSSQGSGANVLTF
TRBJ1-6,.,TRBV2,TRBD1,TGTGCCAGCAGCCGGGACAGGGCTAATTCACCCCTCCACTTT,CASSRDRANSPLHF
TRBJ1-1,few,TRBV2,.,TGTGCCAGGTCTCCGTTACTCACTGAAGCTTTCTTT,CARSPLLTEAFF
TRBJ1-2,few,TRBV7-9,TRBD1,TGTGCCAGCAGCCCTAGACAGGGGGACTATGGCTACACCTTC,CASSPRQGDYGYTF
TRBJ1-2,.,TRBV9,.,TGTGCCAGCAGCGTAGGGCTGGGGGAGGTTGACTATGGCTACACCTTC,CASSVGLGEVDYGYTF
TRBJ1-4,.,TRBV30,.,TGTGCCTGGAGTGTACGGTGGGGGGGTGCTGAAAAACTGTTTTTT,CAWSVRWGGAEKLFF
TRBJ1-5,.,TRBV6-6,.,TGTGCCAGCAGTAACCCGACAGGTTATAGCAATCAGCCCCAGCATTTT,CASSNPTGYSNQPQHF
TRBJ2-7,.,TRBV30,TRBD1,TGTGCCTGGTACCAGACAGGGACCCACGAGCAGTACTTC,CAWYQTGTHEQYF
TRBJ1-4,.,TRBV4-1,.,TGCGCCAGCAGCCGAAATACGGCAACTAATGAAAAACTGTTTTTT,CASSRNTATNEKLFF
TRBJ2-7,.,TRBV5-5,TRBD1,TGTGCCAGCAGCTTGATGACAGGGGGAACCTACGAGCAGTACTTC,CASSLMTGGTYEQYF
TRBJ2-1,.,TRBV7-6,TRBD2,TGTGCCAGCAGCTCGACTCCCTTAGCGGGGGTTAATGAGCAGTTCTTC,CASSSTPLAGVNEQFF
TRBJ1-3,.,TRBV9,.,TGTGCCAGCAGCGGTTACAGTGGAAACACCATATATTTT,CASSGYSGNTIYF
TRBJ1-4,.,TRBV7-2,TRBD1,TGTGCCAGCAGCACGACCGGGACAGGGGGCCTTGGGGTTAATGAAAAACTGTTTTTT,CASSTTGTGGLGVNEKLFF
TRBJ2-3,.,TRBV19,TRBD2,TGTGCCAGTAGTGTGACTAGCGGGGGTAGCACAGATACGCAGTATTTT,CASSVTSGGSTDTQYF
TRBJ1-3,.,TRBV19,TRBD1,TGTGCCAGTGGACAGGGCCCTGGAAACACCATATATTTT,CASGQGPGNTIYF
TRBJ2-3,.,TRBV5-4,TRBD1,TGTGCCAGCAGCTTAGAGGGACAGTCCACAGATACGCAGTATTTT,CASSLEGQSTDTQYF
TRBJ2-1,few,TRBV30,TRBD2,TGTGCCTGGAGTGTACTGCTAGCGGGAGGGAATGAGCAGTTCTTC,CAWSVLLAGGNEQFF
TRBJ1-1,.,TRBV25-1,TRBD1,TGTGCCAGCAGTGACCGACAGGGGGTTGAAGCTTTCTTT,CASSDRQGVEAFF
TRBJ2-7,.,TRBV2,TRBD1,TGTGCCAGCAGCGACAGGGGGATCGACGAGCAGTACTTC,CASSDRGIDEQYF
TRBJ2-7,few,TRBV9,.,TGTGCCAGCAGCGTAGGACTAGGGGCCCTCTACGAGCAGTACTTC,CASSVGLGALYEQYF
TRBJ2-5,once,TRBV5-1,.,TGCGCCAGCAGCTCCCGACTGGAAGAGACCCAGTACTTC,CASSSRLEETQYF
TRBJ1-1,.,TRBV24-1,.,TGTGCCACCAGTTTCCCCACAAGGAGGGCCACTGAAGCTTTCTTT,CATSFPTRRATEAFF
TRBJ2-7,.,TRBV6-5,.,TGTGCCAGCAGTTACTCCCGGGGTTCCTACGAGCAGTACTTC,CASSYSRGSYEQYF
TRBJ1-1,.,TRBV6-5,TRBD1,TGTGCCAGCAGGGACAGGCGGACTGAAGCTTTCTTT,CASRDRRTEAFF
TRBJ1-1,.,TRBV5-6,.,TGTGCCAGCAGCCTGGAGGACAGATTGAACACTGAAGCTTTCTTT,CASSLEDRLNTEAFF
TRBJ2-7,once,TRBV6-5,.,TGTGCCAGCATTGGCCTGTACGAGCAGTACTTC,CASIGLYEQYF
TRBJ2-5,.,TRBV30,.,TGTGCCTATGGACAGATCCAAGAGACCCAGTACTTC,CAYGQIQETQYF
TRBJ1-4,.,TRBV19,TRBD1,TGTGCCAGTAGTACCCGACAGGGGGCGACAGAAAAACTGTTTTTT,CASSTRQGATEKLFF
TRBJ2-2,.,TRBV6-5,TRBD1,TGTGCCAGCAGCCCGGACAGGGACACCGGGGAGCTGTTTTTT,CASSPDRDTGELFF
TRBJ2-7,.,TRBV13,TRBD2,TGTGCCAGCAGCTTACAGAGCGGGGCCTCCTACGAGCAGTACTTC,CASSLQSGASYEQYF